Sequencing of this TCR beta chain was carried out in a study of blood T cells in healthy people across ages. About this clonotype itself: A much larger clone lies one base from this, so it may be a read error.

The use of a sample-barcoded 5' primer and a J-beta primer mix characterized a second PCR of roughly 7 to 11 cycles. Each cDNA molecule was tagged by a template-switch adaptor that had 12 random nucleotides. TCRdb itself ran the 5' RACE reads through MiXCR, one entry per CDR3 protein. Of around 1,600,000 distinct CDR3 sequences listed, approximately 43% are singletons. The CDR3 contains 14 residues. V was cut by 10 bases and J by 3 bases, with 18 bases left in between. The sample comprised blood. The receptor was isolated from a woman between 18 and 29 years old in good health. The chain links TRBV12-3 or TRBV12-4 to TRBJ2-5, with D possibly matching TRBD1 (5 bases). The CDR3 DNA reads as TGTGCCAACAGGATAGTAGGGGTAGAAGAGACCCAGTACTTC. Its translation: CANRIVGVEETQYF.